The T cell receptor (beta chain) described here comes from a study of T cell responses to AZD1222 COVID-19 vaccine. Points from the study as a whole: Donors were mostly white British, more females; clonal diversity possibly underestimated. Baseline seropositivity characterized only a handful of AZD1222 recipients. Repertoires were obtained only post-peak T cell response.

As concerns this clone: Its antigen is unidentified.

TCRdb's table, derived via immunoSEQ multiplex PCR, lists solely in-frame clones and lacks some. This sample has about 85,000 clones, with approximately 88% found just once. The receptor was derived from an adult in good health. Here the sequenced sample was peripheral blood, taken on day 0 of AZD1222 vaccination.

CDR3 protein: CASSLALLLAVQETQYF. DNA of the CDR3: TGTGCCAGCAGCTTAGCCCTCCTCCTAGCGGTACAAGAGACCCAGTACTTC. The rearrangement links TRBV7-2 to TRBJ2-5; 7 bases line up with TRBD2. The CDR3 runs to 17 residues. Germline lookup yields CDR1 SGHTA and CDR2 FQGNSA. Losses at the gene ends were 0 bases for V and 2 bases for J; bases not matched to a gene: 9.